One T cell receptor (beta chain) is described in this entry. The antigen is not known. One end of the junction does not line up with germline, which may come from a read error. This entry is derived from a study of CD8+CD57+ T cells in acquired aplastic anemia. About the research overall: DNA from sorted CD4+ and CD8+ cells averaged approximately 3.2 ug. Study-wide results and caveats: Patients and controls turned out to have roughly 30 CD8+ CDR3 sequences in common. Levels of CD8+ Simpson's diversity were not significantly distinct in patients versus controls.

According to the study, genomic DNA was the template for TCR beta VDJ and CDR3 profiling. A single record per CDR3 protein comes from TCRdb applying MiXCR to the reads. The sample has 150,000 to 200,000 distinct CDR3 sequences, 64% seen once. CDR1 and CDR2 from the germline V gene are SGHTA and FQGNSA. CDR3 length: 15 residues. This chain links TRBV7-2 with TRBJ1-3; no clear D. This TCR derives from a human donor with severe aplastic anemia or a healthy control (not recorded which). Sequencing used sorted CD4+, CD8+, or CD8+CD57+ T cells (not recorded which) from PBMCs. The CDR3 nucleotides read TGTGCCAGCAGCTTCTCCCCCGGAGCGGGAAACACAATATATTTT. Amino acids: CASSFSPGAGNTIYF. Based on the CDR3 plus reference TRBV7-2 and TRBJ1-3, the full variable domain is GAGVSQSPSNKVTEKGKDVELRCDPISGHTALYWYRQSLGQGLEFLIYFQGNSAPDKSGLPSDRFSAERTGGSVSTLTIQRTQQEDSAVYLCASSFSPGAGNTIYFGEGSWLTVV.